This is a list of T cell receptor beta chains from one sample in a study of memory CD4+ T cells and cytomegalovirus serostatus. Sequencing was performed with immunoSEQ multiplex PCR; in TCRdb, only in-frame clones are kept and a portion is missing. Of tens of thousands of clones listed, approximately 81% are singletons. Sequenced sample: memory CD4+ T cells from blood. All receptors come from an adult in good health and CMV-seropositive. CDR3s include the opening cysteine and the closing phenylalanine or tryptophan. A D gene is named only where the DNA matches it firmly. Clone size is not always given. Where it is, it says once, few, many or a class for expanded clones.

D	length	size	V	J	DNA	CDR3
NA	15	NA	TRBV7-8	TRBJ1-2	TGTGCCAGCAGCTTAGCTGGCCGGGACGTCTCGGGCTACACCTTC	CASSLAGRDVSGYTF
NA	12	NA	TRBV27	TRBJ1-1	TGTGCCAGCGGCAGCATGAACACTGAAGCTTTCTTT	CASGSMNTEAFF
NA	14	NA	TRBV7-9	TRBJ2-1	TGTGCCAGCAGCTTACTGGATACCTACAATGAGCAGTTCTTC	CASSLLDTYNEQFF
NA	13	once	TRBV6-5	TRBJ1-2	TGTGCCAGCAGTTACGACGGTAACTATGGCTACACCTTC	CASSYDGNYGYTF
NA	13	few	TRBV7-2	TRBJ2-3	TGTGCCAGCAGCTCCTCACTTCGGGATACGCAGTATTTT	CASSSSLRDTQYF
NA	15	NA	TRBV10-3	TRBJ1-5	TGTGCCATCAGGGGGGGGTTGGAGGCAAATCAGCCCCAGCATTTT	CAIRGGLEANQPQHF
NA	15	NA	TRBV7-2	TRBJ1-2	TGTGCCAGCAGCTTCGAACAGGAAGCTAACTATGGCTACACCTTC	CASSFEQEANYGYTF
NA	16	few	TRBV4-2	TRBJ2-7	TGTGCCAGCAGCCAAACAGGTCGTGTGGGCTCCTACGAGCAGTACTTC	CASSQTGRVGSYEQYF
TRBD1	14	once	TRBV7-9	TRBJ1-2	TGTGCCAGCAGCTTAGGACAGGGTAGCTATGGCTACACCTTC	CASSLGQGSYGYTF
NA	14	NA	TRBV6-5	TRBJ2-7	TGTGCCAGCAGTGGAACCGAGGGCGCCTACGAGCAGTACTTC	CASSGTEGAYEQYF
NA	13	NA	TRBV6-5	TRBJ1-2	TGTGCCAGCAGCGAGGGACGGAACTATGGCTACACCTTC	CASSEGRNYGYTF
NA	13	few	TRBV7-9	TRBJ1-1	TGTGCCAGCAGCTTAGTGCCGGGGTCTGAAGCTTTCTTT	CASSLVPGSEAFF
NA	13	once	TRBV5-1	TRBJ2-7	TGCGCCAGCAGCGTGAGGACTATGAGGGAGCAGTACTTC	CASSVRTMREQYF
NA	12	NA	TRBV9	TRBJ1-2	TGTGCCAGCCGCACAGGGTCTAATGGCTACACCTTC	CASRTGSNGYTF
NA	14	NA	TRBV7-2	TRBJ1-1	TGTGCCAGCAGCTTATTAGGGGATCGGACTGAAGCTTTCTTT	CASSLLGDRTEAFF
NA	15	NA	TRBV9	TRBJ2-5	TGTGCCAGCAGCCTAGGGGGGGGTTCGCAAGAGACCCAGTACTTC	CASSLGGGSQETQYF
TRBD1	15	NA	TRBV6-4	TRBJ1-5	TGTGCCAGCAGTGCCTCGGGACAGGGTGATCAGCCCCAGCATTTT	CASSASGQGDQPQHF
TRBD2	16	NA	TRBV18	TRBJ2-1	TGTGCCAGCTCACCGTCCGCCGGACTAGCGGGGGGGGAGCAGTTCTTC	CASSPSAGLAGGEQFF
NA	17	NA	TRBV13	TRBJ1-6	TGTGCCAGCAGCTTAGCGCTGACGAGCTCCTATAATTCACCCCTCCACTTT	CASSLALTSSYNSPLHF
NA	10	NA	TRBV6-1	TRBJ2-7	TGTGCCAGCAGGGAAGTGGAGCAGTACTTC	CASREVEQYF
NA	13	NA	TRBV9	TRBJ2-3	TGTGCCAGCAGCGTAGGCAACACAGATACGCAGTATTTT	CASSVGNTDTQYF
NA	18	NA	TRBV4-3	TRBJ1-2	TGCGCCAGCAGCCAGGAACTACTCCGGGACGATGTTAACTATGGCTACACCTTC	CASSQELLRDDVNYGYTF
TRBD1	17	NA	TRBV27	TRBJ2-7	TGTGCCAGCAGCTTCACCGGGACAGCCTACAAACCCTACGAGCAGTACTTC	CASSFTGTAYKPYEQYF
TRBD1	13	few	TRBV10-3	TRBJ2-7	TGTGCCGTTCGACAGGGGGCGGGCTACGAGCAGTACTTC	CAVRQGAGYEQYF
NA	16	NA	TRBV6-9	TRBJ2-3	TGTGCCAGCAGCGGATTAGAGCAGGGGGGGGCAGATACGCAGTATTTT	CASSGLEQGGADTQYF
TRBD1	14	once	TRBV7-3	TRBJ2-3	TGTGCCAGCAGCCCGGGACAGCCCACAGATACGCAGTATTTT	CASSPGQPTDTQYF
NA	14	NA	TRBV5-1	TRBJ2-5	TGCGCCAGCAGCTCCAGCGACAGTGGGGAGACCCAGTACTTC	CASSSSDSGETQYF
NA	15	few	TRBV18	TRBJ1-1	TGTGCCAGCTCACCAGTTTCACAGGGAATGGCTGAAGCTTTCTTT	CASSPVSQGMAEAFF
NA	14	NA	TRBV7-3	TRBJ1-1	TGTGCCAGCAGCTTAGACGGTGGGAACACTGAAGCTTTCTTT	CASSLDGGNTEAFF
TRBD1	15	NA	TRBV28	TRBJ1-2	TGTGCCAGCAGTTCGACAGGGGTTTCCTTGGGGGGCTACACCTTC	CASSSTGVSLGGYTF
NA	12	NA	TRBV21-1	TRBJ1-2	TGTGCCAGCAGCAAAGGGTGGCGCGGCTACACCTTC	CASSKGWRGYTF
TRBD1	16	NA	TRBV5-1	TRBJ1-5	TGCGCCAGCAGCTTGACCCCCGGCAGGGGGGACCAGCCCCAGCATTTT	CASSLTPGRGDQPQHF
TRBD2	14	NA	TRBV5-1	TRBJ2-3	TGCGCCAGCAGCAATAGCGGGAGGGGGGATACGCAGTATTTT	CASSNSGRGDTQYF
TRBD1	13	NA	TRBV7-2	TRBJ1-2	TGTGCCAGCAGCTTAGAAAGGGACAGGGGCTACACCTTC	CASSLERDRGYTF
TRBD1	15	few	TRBV6-5	TRBJ1-2	TGTGCCTCCGGGACAGGGGGTGCTGAAAACTATGGCTGGACCTTC	CASGTGGAENYGWTF
NA	14	NA	TRBV6-1	TRBJ2-7	TGTGCCAGCAGTCTCACTAGCCCCCCGAGCGAGCAGTACTTC	CASSLTSPPSEQYF
TRBD1	14	NA	TRBV6-1	TRBJ2-7	TGTGCCAGCAGATTAAGACAGGGACAGTACGAGCAGTACTTC	CASRLRQGQYEQYF
TRBD1	13	NA	TRBV5-1	TRBJ2-1	TGCGCCAGCAGTCCGGGACAGTGGGATGAGCAGTTCTTC	CASSPGQWDEQFF
NA	14	NA	TRBV9	TRBJ1-1	TGTGCCAGCAGCGTAGATCCGGCGAGCACTGAAGCTTTCTTT	CASSVDPASTEAFF
NA	11	NA	TRBV20-1	TRBJ2-1	TGCAGTGCTACTAACTACAATGAGCAGTTCTTC	CSATNYNEQFF
NA	13	NA	TRBV6-1	TRBJ1-3	TGTGCCAGCTCAGGGGTCTTCGGAAACACCATATATTTT	CASSGVFGNTIYF
NA	11	NA	TRBV20-1	TRBJ2-2	TGCAGTGCTACCTCGGGCCGGGAGCTGTTTTTT	CSATSGRELFF
NA	15	NA	TRBV5-1	TRBJ2-5	TGCGCCAGCAGCTTGGCCGCGGCGGAACAAGAGACCCAGTACTTC	CASSLAAAEQETQYF
NA	13	NA	TRBV11-2	TRBJ1-2	TGTGCCAGCAGCTTAGGACAGCAGTTGGGCTACACCTTC	CASSLGQQLGYTF
NA	12	few	TRBV7-2	TRBJ2-1	TGTGCCAGCAGCTTATATAACAATGAGCAGTTCTTC	CASSLYNNEQFF
NA	12	NA	TRBV6-6	TRBJ1-5	TGTGCCAGCACCCCGGACGATCAGCCCCAGCATTTT	CASTPDDQPQHF
TRBD1	16	NA	TRBV7-2	TRBJ2-7	TGTGCCAGCAGCTTAGCGTCAGCAGGGGGCATGTACGAGCAGTACTTC	CASSLASAGGMYEQYF